This T cell receptor beta chain was identified during a study of OX40 agonist ivuxolimab in advanced cancers. Notes on the research overall: Ivuxolimab was a fully human IgG2 agonistic monoclonal antibody targeting the costimulatory receptor OX40 (CD134). Intravenous ivuxolimab was administered to patients every 2 weeks at six dose levels: 0.01, 0.1, 0.3, 1.5, 3 and 10 mg/kg. The dose-escalation cohort was about 83% male with a mean age of about 60 years, ranging from roughly 23 to 79. Peripheral TCRbeta sequencing was intended to test whether TCR sequence diversity was altered and clonal T-cell expansion was caused by ivuxolimab. The paper describes the monotherapy dose-escalation part (N of about 52 patients) of the phase I trial of ivuxolimab. Partial responses occurred in three dose-escalation patients, of whom one had hepatocellular carcinoma and two had cutaneous melanoma. Of the roughly 50 dose-escalation patients, hepatocellular carcinoma was present in about 20, melanoma in around 15, renal cell carcinoma in 9 and head and neck cancer in 9. Prior anti-PD-1, anti-PD-L1 or anti-CTLA-4 therapy was permitted, and roughly two fifths of dose-escalation patients had received checkpoint inhibitors.

Worth noting for this clone: Its antigen specificity is not known. Base quality data are lacking; no much larger clone is found one base away.

The trial excluded patients who had a history of autoimmune disease or were on systemic immunosuppression. Peripheral blood for TCR sequencing was collected from all dose cohorts at baseline, on cycle 4 day 1, and on cycle 7 day 1. The samples were taken from a phase I, first-in-human, multicenter, open-label dose-escalation trial of ivuxolimab. The trial enrolled adults with locally advanced or metastatic head and neck squamous cell, hepatocellular, melanoma or renal cell carcinoma. Before TCR sequencing, CD4+ T cells and CD8+ T cells were sorted from peripheral blood as separate populations. Genomic DNA was extracted from sorted cells for sequencing of the TCRbeta CDR3 region. The immunoSEQ Assay was used to sequence the TCRbeta CDR3 regions. Not all clones reach the TCRdb copy of this immuneACCESS table, which keeps in-frame sequences only. Checked studies attribute under half of the gap to unresolved V genes and leave the rest unexplained. The sample has approximately 82,000 clones on record, about 94% of them singletons. Of the sample, 20% is held by the ten largest clones.

CDR1 and CDR2, per the germline V gene (reference sequence), are PRHDT and FYEKMQ. V drops 4 bases and J drops 2 bases, leaving 6 bases in between. The cysteine opens and the phenylalanine closes a CDR3 of 12 amino acids. The entry retains the CDR3 DNA only, 36 bases that are in frame from base 1. What the work shows at the level of the full study, not this receptor alone: Low levels of normalized T-cell clonal expansion were also seen in some patients who did not respond. On average, CD8+ T cells showed more expanded clones than CD4+ T cells after ivuxolimab. The antigen specificity of the peripheral T cells that underwent clonal expansion was not determined. At doses of 0.1 to 3.0 mg/kg, clonal expansion of both CD4+ and CD8+ T cells in blood was seen between baseline and week 6. Partial responders in the 0.1-3.0 mg/kg groups had among the lowest normalized peripheral clonal expansion, especially among CD8+ T cells.

This TCR derives from an adult with an advanced solid tumor such as melanoma, head and neck, liver or kidney cancer. Here the sequenced sample was CD4+ or CD8+ T cells sorted from blood, taken in a trial of the OX40 agonist ivuxolimab. The chain is encoded by TRBV13 joined to TRBJ2-7; the D gene is unclear. The CDR3 protein is CASSYQTYEQYF. The nucleotides are TGTGCCAGCAGCTATCAGACCTACGAGCAGTACTTC.